This TCR beta chain was found in a study of T cells in Graves' hyperthyroidism and ophthalmopathy. Whole-study context: Peripheral blood was obtained at initial diagnosis, preceding any treatment.

The CDR3 covers 14 residues. CDR1 is DFQATT and CDR2 is SNEGSKA in the germline V gene (reference sequence). Trimming left V 3 bases short and J 5 bases short, with 14 bases between. This clonotype has ten or more counts. Its antigen is not known. Not enrolled were patients with uncontrolled infection, other autoimmune disease, pregnancy or lactation. Each diagnosis was grounded in clinical symptoms, serum thyroxine and TRAb, thyroid ultrasound, and orbital computed tomography. General study findings and limits: Among thyroid clonotypes expanded above 0.001, most also appeared in blood.

The TCR beta CDR3 regions underwent amplification using RNA transcripts as the source. HTBI primers were used for first-round RT-PCR of the TCR CDR3. TCRdb independently ran MiXCR on the multiplex PCR reads; one entry per CDR3 protein. The sample shows approximately 560,000 distinct CDR3 sequences, about 15% of them seen only once. The receptor's source is a woman aged 25 to 39 with Graves' hyperthyroidism. The chain couples TRBV20-1 to TRBJ2-4; weak D call: TRBD1 (6 bases). Sequenced: blood. For the CDR3, the DNA is TGCAGTGCTAGTGCCCCACCAGGGGAAAACATTCAGTACTTC. Protein: CSASAPPGENIQYF.